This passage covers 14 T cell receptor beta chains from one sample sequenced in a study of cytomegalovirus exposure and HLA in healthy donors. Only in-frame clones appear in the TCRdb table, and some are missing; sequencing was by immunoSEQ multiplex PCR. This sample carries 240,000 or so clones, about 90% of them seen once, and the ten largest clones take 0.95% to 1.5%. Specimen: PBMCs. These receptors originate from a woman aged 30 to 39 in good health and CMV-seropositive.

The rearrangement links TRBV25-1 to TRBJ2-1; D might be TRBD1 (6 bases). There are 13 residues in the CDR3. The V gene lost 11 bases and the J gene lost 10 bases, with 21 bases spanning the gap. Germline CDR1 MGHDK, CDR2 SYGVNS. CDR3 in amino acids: CAGPDRPHTEQFF. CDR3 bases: TGTGCCGGGCCAGACAGGCCCCACACGGAGCAGTTCTTC.

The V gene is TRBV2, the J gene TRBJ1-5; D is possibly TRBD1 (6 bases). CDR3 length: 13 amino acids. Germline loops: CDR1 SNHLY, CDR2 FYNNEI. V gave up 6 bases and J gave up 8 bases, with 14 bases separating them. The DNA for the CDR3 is TGTGCCAGCAGCGCTGACAGGTTAGAGCCCCAGCATTTT. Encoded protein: CASSADRLEPQHF.

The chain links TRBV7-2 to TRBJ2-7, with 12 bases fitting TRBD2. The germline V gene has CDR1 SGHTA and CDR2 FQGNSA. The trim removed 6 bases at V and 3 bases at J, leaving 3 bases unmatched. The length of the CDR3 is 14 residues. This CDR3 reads CASRRTSGNYEQYF. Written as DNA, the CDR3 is TGTGCCAGCAGACGGACTAGCGGGAACTACGAGCAGTACTTC.

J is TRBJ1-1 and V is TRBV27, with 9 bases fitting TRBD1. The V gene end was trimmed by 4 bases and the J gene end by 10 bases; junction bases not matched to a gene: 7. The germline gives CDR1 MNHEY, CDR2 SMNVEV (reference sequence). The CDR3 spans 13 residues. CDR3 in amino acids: CASSWGQGGRAFF. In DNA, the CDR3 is TGTGCCAGCAGTTGGGGACAGGGAGGTAGAGCTTTCTTT.

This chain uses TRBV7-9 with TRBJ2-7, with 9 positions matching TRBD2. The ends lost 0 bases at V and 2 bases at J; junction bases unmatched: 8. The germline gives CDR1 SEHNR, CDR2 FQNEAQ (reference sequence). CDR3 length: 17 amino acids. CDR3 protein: CASSLAKPGLATYEQYF. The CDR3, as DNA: TGTGCCAGCAGCTTAGCCAAACCGGGACTAGCTACCTACGAGCAGTACTTC.

CDR3 sequence (DNA): TGCGCCAGCAGCCTGACATCTAGCACAGATACGCAGTATTTT. It yields the protein CASSLTSSTDTQYF. This chain connects TRBV5-1 to TRBJ2-3; D call uncertain. The V end lost 4 bases, the J end lost 0 bases, and 9 bases lay between the germline ends. This CDR3 has 14 residues. Germline CDR1 is SGHRS and CDR2 is YFSETQ. The full variable domain, rest sourced from reference TRBV5-1 and TRBJ2-3, is KAGVTQTPRYLIKTRGQQVTLSCSPISGHRSVSWYQQTPGQGLQFLFEYFSETQRNKGNFPGRFSGRQFSNSRSEMNVSTLELGDSALYLCASSLTSSTDTQYFGPGTRLTVL.

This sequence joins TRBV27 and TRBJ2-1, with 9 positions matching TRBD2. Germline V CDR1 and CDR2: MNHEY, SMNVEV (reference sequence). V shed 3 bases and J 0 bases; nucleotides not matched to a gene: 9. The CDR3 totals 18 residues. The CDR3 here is CASSFSGRSRSSYNEQFF. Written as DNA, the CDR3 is TGTGCCAGCAGTTTCAGCGGGAGGTCACGGAGCTCCTACAATGAGCAGTTCTTC.

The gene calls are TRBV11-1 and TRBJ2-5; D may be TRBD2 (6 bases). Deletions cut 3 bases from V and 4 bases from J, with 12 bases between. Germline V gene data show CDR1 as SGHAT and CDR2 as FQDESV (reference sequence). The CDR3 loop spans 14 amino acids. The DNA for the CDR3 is TGTGCCAGCAGCTTGCGGGACCGCCTAGAGACCCAGTACTTC. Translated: CASSLRDRLETQYF.

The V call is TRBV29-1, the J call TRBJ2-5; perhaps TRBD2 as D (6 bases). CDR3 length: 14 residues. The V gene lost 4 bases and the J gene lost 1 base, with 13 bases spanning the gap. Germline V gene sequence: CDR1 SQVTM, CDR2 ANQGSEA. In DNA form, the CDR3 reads TGCAGCGTTGGCCTTGGCGGGGCCCAAGAGACCCAGTACTTC. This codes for CSVGLGGAQETQYF.

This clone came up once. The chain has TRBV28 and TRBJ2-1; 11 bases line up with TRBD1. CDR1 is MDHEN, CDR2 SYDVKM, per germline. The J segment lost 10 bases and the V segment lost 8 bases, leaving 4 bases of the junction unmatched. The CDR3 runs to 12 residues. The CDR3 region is CASGGQGGEQFF. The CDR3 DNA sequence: TGTGCCAGCGGGGGACAGGGGGGGGAGCAGTTCTTC.

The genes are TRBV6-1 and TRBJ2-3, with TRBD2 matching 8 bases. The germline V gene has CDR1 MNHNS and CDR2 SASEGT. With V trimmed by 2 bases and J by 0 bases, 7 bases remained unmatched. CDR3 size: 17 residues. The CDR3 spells CASSEYKLAASTDTQYF. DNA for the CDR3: TGTGCCAGCAGTGAATACAAACTAGCGGCTAGCACAGATACGCAGTATTTT.

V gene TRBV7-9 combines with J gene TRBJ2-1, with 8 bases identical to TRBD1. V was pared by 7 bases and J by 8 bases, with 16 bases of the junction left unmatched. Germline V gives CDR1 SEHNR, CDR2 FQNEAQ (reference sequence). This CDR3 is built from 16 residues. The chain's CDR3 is CASTKDRVQLQDEQFF. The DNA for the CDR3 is TGTGCCAGCACCAAGGACAGGGTACAATTACAAGATGAGCAGTTCTTC.

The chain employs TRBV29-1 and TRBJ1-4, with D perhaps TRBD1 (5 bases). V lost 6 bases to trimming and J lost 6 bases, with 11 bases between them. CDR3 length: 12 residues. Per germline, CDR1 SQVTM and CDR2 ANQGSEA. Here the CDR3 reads CSVISGDEKLFF. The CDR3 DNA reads TGCAGCGTAATTTCGGGGGATGAAAAACTGTTTTTT.

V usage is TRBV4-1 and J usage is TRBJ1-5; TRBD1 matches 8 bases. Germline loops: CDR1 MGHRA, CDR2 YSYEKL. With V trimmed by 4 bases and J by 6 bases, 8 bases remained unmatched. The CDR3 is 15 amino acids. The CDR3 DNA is TGCGCCAGCAGCCGGGGGGGGCAGGGGGCTCAGCCCCAGCATTTT. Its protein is CASSRGGQGAQPQHF.